A selection of T cell receptor beta chains follows, all from one sample in a study of spatial heterogeneity in lung cancer. TCRdb re-called the 5' RACE reads with MiXCR, one entry per CDR3 protein. The sample consists of 30,000 or so distinct CDR3 sequences, about 8.1% of them appearing once. The sample consisted of PBMCs, taken at surgery. Every receptor here comes from a female donor with early-stage non-small cell lung cancer. Each CDR3 is given with its conserved first and last residue. The D gene is left open where the match is weak. Some rows mark clone size as missing; the rest say once, few, many or name a class of expanded clone.

d_call: .
v_call: TRBV11-2
cdr3_length: 14
j_call: TRBJ1-5
clone_size: many
cdr3_nt: TGTGCCAGCAGCCTGGGACGGCTCAATCAGCCCCAGCATTTT
cdr3_aa: CASSLGRLNQPQHF

d_call: TRBD2
v_call: TRBV24-1
cdr3_length: 16
j_call: TRBJ2-5
clone_size: many
cdr3_nt: TGTGCCACCAGTGATTCGCCTAGCGGACTTCAAGAGACCCAGTACTTC
cdr3_aa: CATSDSPSGLQETQYF

d_call: TRBD2
v_call: TRBV19
cdr3_length: 16
j_call: TRBJ2-3
clone_size: many
cdr3_nt: TGTGCCAGTACCAACCGGCCTAGCGGGAGCGGAGATACGCAGTATTTT
cdr3_aa: CASTNRPSGSGDTQYF

d_call: TRBD1
v_call: TRBV3-1
cdr3_length: 16
j_call: TRBJ2-1
clone_size: .
cdr3_nt: TGTGCCAGCAGCCTACCGGGACAGTATCCCTACAATGAGCAGTTCTTC
cdr3_aa: CASSLPGQYPYNEQFF

d_call: .
v_call: TRBV7-9
cdr3_length: 14
j_call: TRBJ2-1
clone_size: many
cdr3_nt: TGTGCCAGCAGCTTAGTCGCAGGGGAAAATGAGCAGTTCTTC
cdr3_aa: CASSLVAGENEQFF

d_call: TRBD1
v_call: TRBV7-3
cdr3_length: 15
j_call: TRBJ2-5
clone_size: .
cdr3_nt: TGTGCCAGCAGCTTAACGGGGACAGACCAAGAGACCCAGTACTTC
cdr3_aa: CASSLTGTDQETQYF

d_call: .
v_call: TRBV7-8
cdr3_length: 14
j_call: TRBJ1-5
clone_size: .
cdr3_nt: TGTGCCAGCAGCAATGACCGTATAGGTCAGCCCCAGCATTTT
cdr3_aa: CASSNDRIGQPQHF

d_call: .
v_call: TRBV6-2/TRBV6-3
cdr3_length: 15
j_call: TRBJ2-1
clone_size: many
cdr3_nt: TGTGCCAGCAGTTACTGGGGGAGCTCCTACAATGAGCAGTTCTTC
cdr3_aa: CASSYWGSSYNEQFF

d_call: .
v_call: TRBV6-2/TRBV6-3
cdr3_length: 14
j_call: TRBJ1-1
clone_size: few
cdr3_nt: TGTGCCAGCAGTCGTACTGGGGGAAGAACTGAAGCTTTCTTT
cdr3_aa: CASSRTGGRTEAFF

d_call: TRBD1
v_call: TRBV27
cdr3_length: 14
j_call: TRBJ2-7
clone_size: many
cdr3_nt: TGTGCCAGCAGTTTTTCGACAGGGCCCTACGAGCAGTACTTC
cdr3_aa: CASSFSTGPYEQYF

d_call: TRBD2
v_call: TRBV4-1
cdr3_length: 16
j_call: TRBJ2-5
clone_size: many
cdr3_nt: TGCGCCAGCACCCGACTCCCGGGACTACCCCAAGAGACCCAGTACTTC
cdr3_aa: CASTRLPGLPQETQYF

d_call: TRBD1
v_call: TRBV11-2
cdr3_length: 15
j_call: TRBJ1-3
clone_size: many
cdr3_nt: TGTGCCAGCAGCTCCGACAGGGGACCTGGAAACACCATATATTTT
cdr3_aa: CASSSDRGPGNTIYF

d_call: .
v_call: TRBV5-1
cdr3_length: 16
j_call: TRBJ2-7
clone_size: many
cdr3_nt: TGCGCCAGCAGCTTGAGGGCAGGGGCTAGCAGCTACGAGCAGTACTTC
cdr3_aa: CASSLRAGASSYEQYF

d_call: .
v_call: TRBV20-1
cdr3_length: 15
j_call: TRBJ2-3
clone_size: many
cdr3_nt: TGCAGTGCTACTCCACAGGGATCTAGCACAGATACGCAGTATTTT
cdr3_aa: CSATPQGSSTDTQYF

d_call: .
v_call: TRBV2
cdr3_length: 14
j_call: TRBJ2-3
clone_size: .
cdr3_nt: TGTGCCAGCAGCTTCCTCGGATCTCCAGATACGCAGTATTTT
cdr3_aa: CASSFLGSPDTQYF

d_call: TRBD2
v_call: TRBV3-1
cdr3_length: 16
j_call: TRBJ2-2
clone_size: .
cdr3_nt: TGTGCCAGCAGTTTTGGGGAAGCGGGACGCACCGGGGAGCTGTTTTTT
cdr3_aa: CASSFGEAGRTGELFF

d_call: TRBD1
v_call: TRBV2
cdr3_length: 14
j_call: TRBJ1-3
clone_size: many
cdr3_nt: TGTGCCAGCAGTTTAGGGGGCGGTGGAAACACCATATATTTT
cdr3_aa: CASSLGGGGNTIYF

d_call: .
v_call: TRBV5-5
cdr3_length: 14
j_call: TRBJ2-1
clone_size: many
cdr3_nt: TGTGCCAGCAGCCCCTATGCGGGAACGGGTGAGCAGTTCTTC
cdr3_aa: CASSPYAGTGEQFF

d_call: TRBD2
v_call: TRBV2
cdr3_length: 16
j_call: TRBJ2-4
clone_size: few
cdr3_nt: TGTGCCAGCAGTGATGGCGGGAGTCCGTCCAAAAACATTCAGTACTTC
cdr3_aa: CASSDGGSPSKNIQYF

d_call: .
v_call: TRBV24-1
cdr3_length: 15
j_call: TRBJ2-3
clone_size: few
cdr3_nt: TGTGCCACCAGTGATTCACAGGGTTTGAGAGATACGCAGTATTTT
cdr3_aa: CATSDSQGLRDTQYF

d_call: .
v_call: TRBV7-9
cdr3_length: 18
j_call: TRBJ2-2
clone_size: many
cdr3_nt: TGTGCCAGCAGCTTAGCGCTAATCGTGATCTCGAACACCGGGGAGCTGTTTTTT
cdr3_aa: CASSLALIVISNTGELFF

d_call: .
v_call: TRBV2
cdr3_length: 13
j_call: TRBJ1-5
clone_size: once
cdr3_nt: TGTGCCAGCACTGCAGGGGATGATCAGCCCCAGCATTTT
cdr3_aa: CASTAGDDQPQHF

d_call: TRBD2
v_call: TRBV29-1
cdr3_length: 17
j_call: TRBJ2-2
clone_size: many
cdr3_nt: TGCAGCCTAAACACCCTAGCGGGAGATATATGGACCGGGGAGCTGTTTTTT
cdr3_aa: CSLNTLAGDIWTGELFF

d_call: TRBD2
v_call: TRBV6-5
cdr3_length: 18
j_call: TRBJ2-4
clone_size: many
cdr3_nt: TGTGCCAGCAGTCCAGATACGGGGGGGGCAGGGTCCAAAAACATTCAGTACTTC
cdr3_aa: CASSPDTGGAGSKNIQYF

d_call: .
v_call: TRBV4-3
cdr3_length: 16
j_call: TRBJ2-3
clone_size: medium-sized
cdr3_nt: TGCGCCAGCAGCCCCGGAGTGAGAGGGGGAGCGGATACGCAGTATTTT
cdr3_aa: CASSPGVRGGADTQYF

d_call: TRBD1
v_call: TRBV6-2/TRBV6-3
cdr3_length: 13
j_call: TRBJ1-5
clone_size: .
cdr3_nt: TGTGCCAGCAGCCTACAGGGGAAACAGCCCCAGCATTTT
cdr3_aa: CASSLQGKQPQHF

d_call: .
v_call: TRBV28
cdr3_length: 17
j_call: TRBJ2-7
clone_size: .
cdr3_nt: TGTGCCGGCAGTTTACGCCCGGGCGGGACTTTCGTCTACGAGCAGTACTTC
cdr3_aa: CAGSLRPGGTFVYEQYF

d_call: .
v_call: TRBV7-9
cdr3_length: 13
j_call: TRBJ1-3
clone_size: many
cdr3_nt: TGTGCCAGCAGTATCGGGTGGGGAAACACCATATATTTT
cdr3_aa: CASSIGWGNTIYF

d_call: TRBD2
v_call: TRBV6-5
cdr3_length: 18
j_call: TRBJ2-5
clone_size: many
cdr3_nt: TGTGCCAGCAGTTACCTCCGGGGTGGAGCGGGACCAGGAGAGACCCAGTACTTC
cdr3_aa: CASSYLRGGAGPGETQYF

d_call: .
v_call: TRBV7-9
cdr3_length: 15
j_call: TRBJ2-1
clone_size: many
cdr3_nt: TGTGCCAGCAGCTCCCGCCGACTAGTGTACAATGAGCAGTTCTTC
cdr3_aa: CASSSRRLVYNEQFF

d_call: .
v_call: TRBV6-5
cdr3_length: 14
j_call: TRBJ1-5
clone_size: many
cdr3_nt: TGTGCCAGCAAGAACACGGATAGCAATCAGCCCCAGCATTTT
cdr3_aa: CASKNTDSNQPQHF

d_call: .
v_call: TRBV11-2
cdr3_length: 13
j_call: TRBJ2-5
clone_size: few
cdr3_nt: TGTGCCAGCAAAAGGACTCCACAAGAGACCCAGTACTTC
cdr3_aa: CASKRTPQETQYF

d_call: TRBD2
v_call: TRBV7-6
cdr3_length: 16
j_call: TRBJ2-3
clone_size: many
cdr3_nt: TGTGCCAGCAGCTTCCTAGCGGGAGGTAGCACAGATACGCAGTATTTT
cdr3_aa: CASSFLAGGSTDTQYF

d_call: TRBD1
v_call: TRBV5-4
cdr3_length: 15
j_call: TRBJ2-2
clone_size: .
cdr3_nt: TGTGCCAGCGGACAAGGGGACAGGGCCACCGGGGAGCTGTTTTTT
cdr3_aa: CASGQGDRATGELFF

d_call: TRBD1
v_call: TRBV27
cdr3_length: 15
j_call: TRBJ1-3
clone_size: few
cdr3_nt: TGTGCCAGCAGGACTTACAGGGGTTCTGGAAACACCATATATTTT
cdr3_aa: CASRTYRGSGNTIYF

d_call: TRBD1
v_call: TRBV5-1
cdr3_length: 15
j_call: TRBJ1-1
clone_size: many
cdr3_nt: TGCGCCAGCAGCAACGGACAGGCCAGATACACTGAAGCTTTCTTT
cdr3_aa: CASSNGQARYTEAFF

d_call: TRBD2
v_call: TRBV28
cdr3_length: 18
j_call: TRBJ2-3
clone_size: many
cdr3_nt: TGTGCCAGCAGTTCCTTCGGGACTAGCGGGAGAACATCAGATACGCAGTATTTT
cdr3_aa: CASSSFGTSGRTSDTQYF

d_call: .
v_call: TRBV7-8
cdr3_length: 14
j_call: TRBJ2-7
clone_size: many
cdr3_nt: TGTGCCAGCAGCTTAGAGGGGTTTTCCTACGAGCAGTACTTC
cdr3_aa: CASSLEGFSYEQYF

d_call: .
v_call: TRBV20-1
cdr3_length: 12
j_call: TRBJ1-2
clone_size: .
cdr3_nt: TGCAGTGCTAGAGAGGGGGACTATGGCTACACCTTC
cdr3_aa: CSAREGDYGYTF

d_call: TRBD1
v_call: TRBV6-6
cdr3_length: 12
j_call: TRBJ1-1
clone_size: many
cdr3_nt: TGTGCCAGCAGGTCAGGGGGAACTGAAGCTTTCTTT
cdr3_aa: CASRSGGTEAFF

d_call: .
v_call: TRBV14
cdr3_length: 13
j_call: TRBJ1-1
clone_size: few
cdr3_nt: TGTGCCAGCAGCCAGGGCCCGAACACTGAAGCTTTCTTT
cdr3_aa: CASSQGPNTEAFF

d_call: TRBD2
v_call: TRBV4-1
cdr3_length: 16
j_call: TRBJ2-5
clone_size: .
cdr3_nt: TGCGCCAGCAGTAAGGCTAGCGGGAGGGCCCAAGAGACCCAGTACTTC
cdr3_aa: CASSKASGRAQETQYF

d_call: TRBD1
v_call: TRBV2
cdr3_length: 14
j_call: TRBJ2-7
clone_size: few
cdr3_nt: TGTGCCAGCGTTCTCACAGGGGTTCCCTACGAGCAGTACTTC
cdr3_aa: CASVLTGVPYEQYF

d_call: .
v_call: TRBV11-2
cdr3_length: 15
j_call: TRBJ2-5
clone_size: many
cdr3_nt: TGTGCCAGCAGCTGGGGGCTGGGGGGCCAAGAGACCCAGTACTTC
cdr3_aa: CASSWGLGGQETQYF

d_call: TRBD2
v_call: TRBV6-2/TRBV6-3
cdr3_length: 15
j_call: TRBJ2-1
clone_size: .
cdr3_nt: TGTGCCAGCAGGACTAGCGGGGCGGGAGACAATGAGCAGTTCTTC
cdr3_aa: CASRTSGAGDNEQFF

d_call: .
v_call: TRBV19
cdr3_length: 15
j_call: TRBJ2-2
clone_size: many
cdr3_nt: TGTGCCAGTAGTAACGTCCTTTCGAACACCGGGGAGCTGTTTTTT
cdr3_aa: CASSNVLSNTGELFF

d_call: .
v_call: TRBV18
cdr3_length: 15
j_call: TRBJ1-2
clone_size: few
cdr3_nt: TGTGCCAGCTCACCAGAGGTCAAATCTAACTATGGCTACACCTTC
cdr3_aa: CASSPEVKSNYGYTF

d_call: TRBD1
v_call: TRBV12-5
cdr3_length: 15
j_call: TRBJ2-1
clone_size: many
cdr3_nt: TGTGCTAGTGGTTTGCGGACAGGGAACTACAATGAGCAGTTCTTC
cdr3_aa: CASGLRTGNYNEQFF